This record concerns one TCR beta chain sequence. These data come from a study of cytomegalovirus exposure and HLA in healthy donors. Amplification used 60 Vbeta primers and 13 Jbeta primers. Method: immunoSEQ multiplex PCR; TCRdb's copy keeps in-frame clones and lacks some. The data contain 150,000 to 200,000 clones, over 65% of them singletons. This TCR derives from a man in his 60s in good health and CMV-seronegative. Sample: PBMCs.

As DNA, the CDR3 is TGTGCCAGCAGCTTAACAGGGGCCGCAGGCAAAAACATTCAGTACTTC. Translated, it gives CASSLTGAAGKNIQYF. The chain carries TRBV7-6 and TRBJ2-4, with 7 bases that match TRBD1. There are 16 residues in the CDR3. Trimming cost V 2 bases and J 3 bases; bases outside gene matches: 7. The germline CDR1 and CDR2 sequences are SGHVS and FNYEAQ.